This T cell receptor (beta chain) was captured in a study of T cell responses to AZD1222 COVID-19 vaccine. Study-level points and caveats: White British donors predominated, females outnumbered males, and clonal diversity was possibly underestimated. At baseline, seropositivity was found in only a handful of AZD1222 recipients.

Details on this clone: Its cognate antigen is unknown.

The assay was immunoSEQ multiplex PCR, and TCRdb's table has in-frame clones only and misses some. The sample carries under 150,000 clones, approximately 90% recorded once. V gave up 3 bases and J gave up 4 bases, with 16 bases separating them. The germline V gene has CDR1 KGHSH and CDR2 LQKENI. The CDR3 sequence is 16 residues long. This sequence joins TRBV18 and TRBJ2-1; TRBD2 is a possible D gene (5 bases). This specimen was peripheral blood, taken on day 0 of MenACWY control vaccination. This clonotype was sampled from an adult in good health. CDR3 amino acids: CASSPERRVSYNEQFF. The CDR3 bases are TGTGCCAGCTCACCGGAACGGCGGGTGTCGTACAATGAGCAGTTCTTC. Full variable domain (remainder filled in from reference TRBV18 and TRBJ2-1): NAGVMQNPRHLVRRRGQEARLRCSPMKGHSHVYWYRQLPEEGLKFMVYLQKENIIDESGMPKERFSAEFPKEGPSILRIQQVVRGDSAAYFCASSPERRVSYNEQFFGPGTRLTVL.